The clone carrying this T cell receptor beta chain was recorded a few times. Its specificity is not known. The data were taken from a study of T-cell memory formation after mild COVID-19. Study overall: Largely donor-specific TCR clusters were found. Findings and limits, study-wide: Contracting CD4+ clones sat mainly in CM and EM; CD8+ in EMRA.

V dropped 5 bases and J dropped 6; count of bases not matched to a gene: 23. CDR3 size: 21 residues. Germline CDR1 is SEHNR and CDR2 is FQNEAQ (reference sequence). TCRdb passed the 5' RACE reads through MiXCR, listing each CDR3 protein once. The sample contains around 390,000 distinct CDR3 sequences, roughly 15% of which appear only once. Specimen: PBMCs or a T cell subset sorted from them (not recorded which). The clonotype was recovered from a man in his late teens or twenties who had mild COVID-19 (a few samples of this study predate the infection). Cell type and time point are not known. V is TRBV7-9 and J is TRBJ2-2, with 11 bases lining up with TRBD2. In nucleotides, the CDR3 is TGTGCCAGCAGCCCAGGTTGGGGCAGGCGGCGACTAGCGGGGAAGGCCGGGGAGCTGTTTTTT. Protein product: CASSPGWGRRRLAGKAGELFF. The full variable domain, completed using reference TRBV7-9 and TRBJ2-2, is DTGVSQNPRHKITKRGQNVTFRCDPISEHNRLYWYRQTLGQGPEFLTYFQNEAQLEKSRLLSDRFSAERPKGSFSTLEIQRTEQGDSAMYLCASSPGWGRRRLAGKAGELFFGEGSRLTVL.